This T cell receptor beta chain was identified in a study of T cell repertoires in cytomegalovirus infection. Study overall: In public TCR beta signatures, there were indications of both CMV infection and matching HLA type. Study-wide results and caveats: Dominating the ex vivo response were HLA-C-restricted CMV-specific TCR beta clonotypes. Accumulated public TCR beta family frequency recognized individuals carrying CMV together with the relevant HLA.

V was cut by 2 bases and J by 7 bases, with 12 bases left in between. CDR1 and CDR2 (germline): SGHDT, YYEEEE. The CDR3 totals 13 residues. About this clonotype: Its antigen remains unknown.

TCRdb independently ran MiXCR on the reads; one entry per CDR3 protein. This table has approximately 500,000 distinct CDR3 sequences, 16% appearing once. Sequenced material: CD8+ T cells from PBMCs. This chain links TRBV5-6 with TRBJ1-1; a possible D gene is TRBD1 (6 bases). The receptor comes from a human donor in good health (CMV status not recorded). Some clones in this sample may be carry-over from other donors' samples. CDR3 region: CASSLQGGNEAFF. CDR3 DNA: TGTGCCAGCAGCTTACAGGGAGGTAATGAAGCTTTCTTT. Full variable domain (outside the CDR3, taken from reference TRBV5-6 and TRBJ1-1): DAGVTQSPTHLIKTRGQQVTLRCSPKSGHDTVSWYQQALGQGPQFIFQYYEEEERQRGNFPDRFSGHQFPNYSSELNVNALLLGDSALYLCASSLQGGNEAFFGQGTRLTVV.